These 12 T cell receptor beta chains share one sample of origin, sequenced in a study of OX40 agonist ivuxolimab in advanced cancers. Sequenced by immunoSEQ multiplex PCR; TCRdb stores in-frame clones only, minus some. This table has about 36,000 clones, about 70% appearing once. This specimen was CD4+ or CD8+ T cells sorted from blood, taken in a trial of the OX40 agonist ivuxolimab. The receptors were gathered from an adult with an advanced solid tumor such as melanoma, head and neck, liver or kidney cancer.

The CDR3 is CASSERVFGYTF. CDR3 sequence (DNA): TGTGCCAGCAGTGAACGGGTATTTGGCTACACCTTC. The chain joins TRBV6-5 to TRBJ1-2; D not certain. The CDR3 extends over 12 amino acids. V was trimmed by 5 bases and J by 7 bases, leaving 11 bases between them. Germline CDR1 is MNHEY and CDR2 is SVGAGI.

This clone was found a few times. The chain links TRBV4-1 to TRBJ2-1; 10 nucleotides align to TRBD2. The CDR3 runs to 15 residues. V dropped 4 bases and J dropped 5; count of bases not matched to a gene: 5. The germline V gene encodes CDR1 MGHRA and CDR2 YSYEKL. CDR3 nucleotides: TGCGCCAGCAGCCTTTTAGCGGGGGGCAACAATGAGCAGTTCTTC. Translated, it gives CASSLLAGGNNEQFF.

In its sample, this clone was seen a few times. The V gene is TRBV30, the J gene TRBJ2-7; 11 nucleotides match TRBD2. V was clipped by 6 bases and J by 2 bases; unmatched bases: 6. The CDR3 consists of 14 residues. Per the germline V gene, CDR1 is GTSNPN and CDR2 is SVGIG (reference sequence). CDR3 sequence (DNA): TGTGCCTGCCACGGACTAGCGGGTCCCTACGAGCAGTACTTC. This encodes CACHGLAGPYEQYF. Combining the CDR3 with reference TRBV30 and TRBJ2-7 gives the whole variable domain SQTIHQWPATLVQPVGSPLSLECTVEGTSNPNLYWYRQAAGRGLQLLFYSVGIGQISSEVPQNLSASRPQDRQFILSSKKLLLSDSGFYLCACHGLAGPYEQYFGPGTRLTVT.

The rearrangement uses TRBV7-9 and TRBJ2-6, with D unresolved. The ends were cut back, 10 bases at V and 0 bases at J, with 10 bases in the middle. The CDR3 loop spans 14 amino acids. The germline V gene has CDR1 SEHNR and CDR2 FQNEAQ (reference sequence). CDR3 sequence reads: CATLWNSGANVLTF. CDR3 bases: TGTGCCACCCTTTGGAACTCTGGGGCCAACGTCCTGACTTTC.

J is TRBJ1-4 and V is TRBV5-1; D remains ambiguous. The V end lost 0 bases, the J end lost 4 bases, and 4 bases lay between the germline ends. Germline V lookup: CDR1 SGHRS, CDR2 YFSETQ. This CDR3 region has 13 residues. The CDR3 DNA follows: TGCGCCAGCAGCTTGGTACTTAATGAAAAACTGTTTTTT. As protein: CASSLVLNEKLFF. Looking up the rest from reference TRBV5-1 and TRBJ1-4 gives the full variable domain: KAGVTQTPRYLIKTRGQQVTLSCSPISGHRSVSWYQQTPGQGLQFLFEYFSETQRNKGNFPGRFSGRQFSNSRSEMNVSTLELGDSALYLCASSLVLNEKLFFGSGTQLSVL.

This chain links TRBV11-2 with TRBJ2-4; a possible D gene is TRBD1 (6 bases). Germline V gene sequence: CDR1 SGHAT, CDR2 FQNNGV. CDR3 length: 15 amino acids. Trimming removed 0 bases from V and 7 bases from J, with 13 bases in between. In DNA form, the CDR3 reads TGTGCCAGCAGCTTAGAGAGGGCAGGGGTGAACATTCAGTACTTC. It yields the protein CASSLERAGVNIQYF.

V and J are TRBV7-2 and TRBJ1-2; 9 bases agree with TRBD1. Looked up from germline, CDR1 is SGHTA and CDR2 is FQGNSA. This CDR3 has 14 amino acids. J gave up 5 bases and V 0 bases, and 1 base lay outside the gene matches. CDR3 sequence: CASSLAGQGYGYTF. The CDR3 DNA is TGTGCCAGCAGCTTAGCTGGACAGGGGTATGGCTACACCTTC.

A single count supports this clone. This chain links TRBV2 with TRBJ2-1, with D maybe TRBD1 (6 bases). Germline V lookup: CDR1 SNHLY, CDR2 FYNNEI. This CDR3 comprises 15 residues. V lost 4 bases, J lost 4 bases, and 14 bases lay in between. As DNA, the CDR3 is TGTGCCAGCAGTGCTCGCACAGGGATTTACAATGAGCAGTTCTTC. Translated: CASSARTGIYNEQFF.

The genes are TRBV7-2 and TRBJ1-2; D ambiguous. The CDR3 length is 12 residues. The germline gives CDR1 SGHTA, CDR2 FQGNSA. V lost 5 bases and J 4 bases, leaving 8 bases between the germline ends. The CDR3 loop reads CASSAALYGYTF. CDR3 bases: TGTGCCAGCAGCGCCGCCCTCTATGGCTACACCTTC.

The chain links TRBV5-8 to TRBJ1-2, with no clear D. Germline CDR1 and CDR2: SGHTS and YDEGEE. The CDR3 runs to 14 residues. V gave up 1 base and J gave up 5 bases, with 12 bases separating them. CDR3 nucleotides: TGTGCCAGCAGCTTGATGGGCAGAGAATATGGCTACACCTTC. This sequence encodes CASSLMGREYGYTF. Full variable domain (rest looked up from reference TRBV5-8 and TRBJ1-2): EAGVTQSPTHLIKTRGQQATLRCSPISGHTSVYWYQQALGLGLQFLLWYDEGEERNRGNFPPRFSGRQFPNYSSELNVNALELEDSALYLCASSLMGREYGYTFGSGTRLTVV.

The chain employs TRBV5-1 and TRBJ1-5; D gene uncertain. The CDR3 extends over 13 amino acids. Germline CDR1 SGHRS, CDR2 YFSETQ. V was trimmed by 0 bases and J by 7 bases, leaving 8 bases between them. The CDR3 coding sequence is TGCGCCAGCAGCTTGGCGGGTGACCAGCCCCAGCATTTT. Translated: CASSLAGDQPQHF.

The J gene is TRBJ1-2, the V gene TRBV30; no clear D gene. V lost 4 bases to trimming and J lost 1 base, with 4 bases between them. CDR1 is GTSNPN and CDR2 is SVGIG in the germline V gene (reference sequence). The length of the CDR3 is 11 residues. The CDR3 DNA is TGTGCCTGGAACGTTAACTATGGCTACACCTTC. This encodes CAWNVNYGYTF.